The entry that follows covers one T cell receptor beta chain sequence. What it binds is unknown. This sample is drawn from a study of T cell responses to AZD1222 COVID-19 vaccine. Notes on the study in general: Within unmutated variant regions lay the reported targets of nearly half of spike-specific TCRs.

The junction had 0 bases not matched to a gene; V was cut back by 4 bases and J by 2 bases. The germline V gene has CDR1 LGHDT and CDR2 YNNKEL (reference sequence). This CDR3 region has 14 residues. Clones were sequenced by immunoSEQ multiplex PCR, and TCRdb holds only the in-frame ones, with some missing. The sample lists under 120,000 clones; 92% were seen once. The sequenced sample was peripheral blood, obtained on day 0 of AZD1222 vaccination. V and J are TRBV3-1 (or the pseudogene TRBV3-2) and TRBJ2-7; TRBD2 matches 12 bases. The source of this sequence is an adult in good health. CDR3 sequence reads: CASSRLAGAYEQYF. As DNA, the CDR3 is TGTGCCAGCAGCCGACTAGCGGGAGCCTACGAGCAGTACTTC.